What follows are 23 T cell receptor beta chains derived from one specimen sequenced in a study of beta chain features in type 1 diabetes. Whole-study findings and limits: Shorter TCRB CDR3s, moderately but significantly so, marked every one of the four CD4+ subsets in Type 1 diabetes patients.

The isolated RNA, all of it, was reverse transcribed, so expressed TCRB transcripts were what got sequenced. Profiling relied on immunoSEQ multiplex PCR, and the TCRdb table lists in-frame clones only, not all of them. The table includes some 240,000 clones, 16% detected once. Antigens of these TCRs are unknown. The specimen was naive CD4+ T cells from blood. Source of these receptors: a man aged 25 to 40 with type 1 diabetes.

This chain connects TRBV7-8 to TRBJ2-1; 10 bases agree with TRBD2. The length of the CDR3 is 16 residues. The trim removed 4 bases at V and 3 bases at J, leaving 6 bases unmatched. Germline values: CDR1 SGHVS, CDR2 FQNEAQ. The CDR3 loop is CASSSIGLADYNEQFF. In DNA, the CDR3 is TGTGCCAGCAGCTCGATCGGACTAGCGGACTACAATGAGCAGTTCTTC. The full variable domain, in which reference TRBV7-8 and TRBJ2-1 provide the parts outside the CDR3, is GAGVSQSPRYKVAKRGQDVALRCDPISGHVSLFWYQQALGQGPEFLTYFQNEAQLDKSGLPSDRFFAERPEGSVSTLKIQRTQQEDSAVYLCASSSIGLADYNEQFFGPGTRLTVL.

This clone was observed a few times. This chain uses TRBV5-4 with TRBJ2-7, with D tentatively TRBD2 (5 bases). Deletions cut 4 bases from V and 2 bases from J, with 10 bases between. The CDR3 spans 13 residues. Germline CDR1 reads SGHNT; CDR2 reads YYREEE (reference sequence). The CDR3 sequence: CASSVGSTYEQYF. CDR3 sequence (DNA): TGTGCCAGCAGCGTTGGGAGTACCTACGAGCAGTACTTC.

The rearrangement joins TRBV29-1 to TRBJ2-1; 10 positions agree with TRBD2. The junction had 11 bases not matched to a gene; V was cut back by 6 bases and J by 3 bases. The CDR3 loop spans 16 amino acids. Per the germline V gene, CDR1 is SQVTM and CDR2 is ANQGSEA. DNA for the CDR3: TGCAGCGTCGTGGGGGGGGGACTAGCGCACTACAATGAGCAGTTCTTC. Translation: CSVVGGGLAHYNEQFF.

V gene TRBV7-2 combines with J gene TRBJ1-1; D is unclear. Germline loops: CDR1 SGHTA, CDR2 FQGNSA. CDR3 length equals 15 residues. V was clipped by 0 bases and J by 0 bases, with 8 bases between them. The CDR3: CASSLATAMNTEAFF. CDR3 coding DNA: TGTGCCAGCAGCTTAGCCACAGCTATGAACACTGAAGCTTTCTTT.

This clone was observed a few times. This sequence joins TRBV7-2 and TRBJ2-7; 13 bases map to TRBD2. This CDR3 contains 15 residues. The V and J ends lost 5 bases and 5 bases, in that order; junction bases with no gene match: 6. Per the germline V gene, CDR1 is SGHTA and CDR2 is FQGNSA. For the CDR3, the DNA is TGTGCCAGCAGCGTGGGACTAGCGGGAAAGGACGAGCAGTACTTC. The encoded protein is CASSVGLAGKDEQYF.

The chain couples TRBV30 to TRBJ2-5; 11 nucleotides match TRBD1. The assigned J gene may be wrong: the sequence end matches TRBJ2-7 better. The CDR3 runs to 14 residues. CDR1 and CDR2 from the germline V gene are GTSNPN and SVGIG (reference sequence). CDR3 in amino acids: CAWTVGTGGYEQYF. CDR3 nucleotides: TGTGCCTGGACCGTTGGGACAGGGGGCTACGAGCAGTACTTC.

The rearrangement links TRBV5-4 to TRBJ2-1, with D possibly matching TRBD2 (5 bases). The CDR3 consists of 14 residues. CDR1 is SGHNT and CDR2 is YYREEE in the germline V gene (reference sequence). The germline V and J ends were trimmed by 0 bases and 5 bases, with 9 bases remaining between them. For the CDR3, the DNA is TGTGCCAGCAGCTTGGTTGGGAGAAACAATGAGCAGTTCTTC. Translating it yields CASSLVGRNNEQFF.

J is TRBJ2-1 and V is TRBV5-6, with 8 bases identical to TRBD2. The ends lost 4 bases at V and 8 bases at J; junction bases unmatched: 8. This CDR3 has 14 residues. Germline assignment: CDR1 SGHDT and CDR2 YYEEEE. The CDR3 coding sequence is TGTGCCAGCAGCACGCCGGGACTAGACGATGAGCAGTTCTTC. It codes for CASSTPGLDDEQFF.

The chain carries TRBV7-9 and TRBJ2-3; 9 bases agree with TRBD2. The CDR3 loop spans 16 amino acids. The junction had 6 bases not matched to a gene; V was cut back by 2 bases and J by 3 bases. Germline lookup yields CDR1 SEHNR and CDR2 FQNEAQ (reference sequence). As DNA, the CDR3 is TGTGCCAGCAGCTTATCCCTAGCGGGACTAACAGATACGCAGTATTTT. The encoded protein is CASSLSLAGLTDTQYF.

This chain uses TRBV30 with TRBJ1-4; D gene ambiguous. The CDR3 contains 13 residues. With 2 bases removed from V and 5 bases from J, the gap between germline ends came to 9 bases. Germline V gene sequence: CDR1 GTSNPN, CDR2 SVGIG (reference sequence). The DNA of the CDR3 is TGTGCCTGGAGTACCAGACTGAATGAAAAACTGTTTTTT. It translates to CAWSTRLNEKLFF. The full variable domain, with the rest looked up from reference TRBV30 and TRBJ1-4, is SQTIHQWPATLVQPVGSPLSLECTVEGTSNPNLYWYRQAAGRGLQLLFYSVGIGQISSEVPQNLSASRPQDRQFILSSKKLLLSDSGFYLCAWSTRLNEKLFFGSGTQLSVL.

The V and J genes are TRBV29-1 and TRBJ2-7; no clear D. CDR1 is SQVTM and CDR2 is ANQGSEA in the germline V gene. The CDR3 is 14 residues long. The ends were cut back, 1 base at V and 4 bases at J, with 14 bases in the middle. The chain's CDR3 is CSVEARNANYEQYF. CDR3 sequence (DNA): TGCAGCGTTGAAGCACGGAACGCGAATTACGAGCAGTACTTC.

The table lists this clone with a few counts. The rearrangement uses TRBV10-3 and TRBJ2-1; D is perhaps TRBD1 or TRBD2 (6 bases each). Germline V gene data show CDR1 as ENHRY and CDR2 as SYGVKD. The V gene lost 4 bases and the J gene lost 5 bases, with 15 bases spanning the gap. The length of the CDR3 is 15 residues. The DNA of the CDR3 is TGTGCCATCAGTGGGAGGAGGGGGGACGACAATGAGCAGTTCTTC. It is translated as CAISGRRGDDNEQFF.

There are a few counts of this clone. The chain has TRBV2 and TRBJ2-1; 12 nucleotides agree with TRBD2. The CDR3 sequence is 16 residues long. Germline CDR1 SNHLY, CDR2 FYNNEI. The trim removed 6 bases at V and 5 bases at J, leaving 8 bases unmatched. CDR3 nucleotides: TGTGCCAGCAGGCCGCGACTAGCGGGAGTGAACAATGAGCAGTTCTTC. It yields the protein CASRPRLAGVNNEQFF.

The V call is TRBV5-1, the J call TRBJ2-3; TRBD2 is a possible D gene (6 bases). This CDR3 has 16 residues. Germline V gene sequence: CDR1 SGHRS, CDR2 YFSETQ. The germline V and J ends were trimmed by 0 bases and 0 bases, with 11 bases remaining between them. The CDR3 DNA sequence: TGCGCCAGCAGCTTGGGTAGCGGTCCTAGCACAGATACGCAGTATTTT. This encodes CASSLGSGPSTDTQYF. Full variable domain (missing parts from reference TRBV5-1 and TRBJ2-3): KAGVTQTPRYLIKTRGQQVTLSCSPISGHRSVSWYQQTPGQGLQFLFEYFSETQRNKGNFPGRFSGRQFSNSRSEMNVSTLELGDSALYLCASSLGSGPSTDTQYFGPGTRLTVL.

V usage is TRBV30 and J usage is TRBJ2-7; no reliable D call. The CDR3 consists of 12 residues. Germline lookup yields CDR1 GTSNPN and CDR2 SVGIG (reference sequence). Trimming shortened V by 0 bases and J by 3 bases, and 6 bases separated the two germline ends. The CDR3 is CAWSVVGYEQYF. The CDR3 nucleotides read TGTGCCTGGAGTGTAGTCGGCTACGAGCAGTACTTC.

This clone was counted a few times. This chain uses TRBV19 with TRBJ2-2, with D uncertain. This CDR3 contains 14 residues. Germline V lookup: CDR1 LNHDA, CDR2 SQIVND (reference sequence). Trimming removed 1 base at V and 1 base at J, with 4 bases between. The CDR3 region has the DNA TGTGCCAGTAGTATAGGCCAGAACACCGGGGAGCTGTTTTTT. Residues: CASSIGQNTGELFF.

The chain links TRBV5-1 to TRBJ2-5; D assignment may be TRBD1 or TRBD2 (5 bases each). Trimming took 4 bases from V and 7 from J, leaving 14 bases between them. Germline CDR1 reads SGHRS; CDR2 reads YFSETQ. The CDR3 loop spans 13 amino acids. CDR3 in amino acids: CASSQDGDVTQYF. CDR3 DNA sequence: TGCGCCAGCAGCCAGGACGGGGACGTGACCCAGTACTTC.

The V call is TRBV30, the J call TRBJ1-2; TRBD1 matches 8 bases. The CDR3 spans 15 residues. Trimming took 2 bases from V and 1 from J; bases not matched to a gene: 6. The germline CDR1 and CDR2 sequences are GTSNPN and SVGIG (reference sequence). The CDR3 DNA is TGTGCCTGGAGTCTAGGGACAGGTCTTAACTATGGCTACACCTTC. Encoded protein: CAWSLGTGLNYGYTF.

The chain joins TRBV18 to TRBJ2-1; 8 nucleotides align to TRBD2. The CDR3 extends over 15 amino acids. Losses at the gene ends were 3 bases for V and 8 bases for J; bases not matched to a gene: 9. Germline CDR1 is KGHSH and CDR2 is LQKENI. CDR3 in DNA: TGTGCCAGCTCACCTAAAAGCGGGAGTTGGGATGAGCAGTTCTTC. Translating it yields CASSPKSGSWDEQFF.

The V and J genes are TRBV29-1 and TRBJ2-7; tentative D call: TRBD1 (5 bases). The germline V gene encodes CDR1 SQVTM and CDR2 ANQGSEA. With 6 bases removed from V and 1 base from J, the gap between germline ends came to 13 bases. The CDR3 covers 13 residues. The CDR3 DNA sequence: TGCAGCGTAGGGGAAAAGTGGTCCTACGAGCAGTACTTC. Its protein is CSVGEKWSYEQYF.

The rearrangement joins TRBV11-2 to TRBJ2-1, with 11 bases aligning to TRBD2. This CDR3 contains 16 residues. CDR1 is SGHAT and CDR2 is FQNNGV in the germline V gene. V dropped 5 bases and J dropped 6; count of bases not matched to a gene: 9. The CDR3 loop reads CASSPPGLAEVNEQFF. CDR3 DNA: TGTGCCAGCAGCCCCCCGGGACTAGCGGAGGTCAATGAGCAGTTCTTC.

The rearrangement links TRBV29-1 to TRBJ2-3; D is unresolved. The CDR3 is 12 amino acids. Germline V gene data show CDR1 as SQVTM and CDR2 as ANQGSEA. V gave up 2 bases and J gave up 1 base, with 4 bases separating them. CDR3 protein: CSVEPGTDTQYF. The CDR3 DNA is TGCAGCGTTGAACCAGGCACAGATACGCAGTATTTT.

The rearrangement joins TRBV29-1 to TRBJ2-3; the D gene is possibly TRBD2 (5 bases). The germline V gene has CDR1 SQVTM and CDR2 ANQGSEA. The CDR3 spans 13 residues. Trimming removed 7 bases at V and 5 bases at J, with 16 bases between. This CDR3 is CSAAGGPIDTQYF. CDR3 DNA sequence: TGCAGCGCCGCGGGCGGGCCGATAGATACGCAGTATTTT.